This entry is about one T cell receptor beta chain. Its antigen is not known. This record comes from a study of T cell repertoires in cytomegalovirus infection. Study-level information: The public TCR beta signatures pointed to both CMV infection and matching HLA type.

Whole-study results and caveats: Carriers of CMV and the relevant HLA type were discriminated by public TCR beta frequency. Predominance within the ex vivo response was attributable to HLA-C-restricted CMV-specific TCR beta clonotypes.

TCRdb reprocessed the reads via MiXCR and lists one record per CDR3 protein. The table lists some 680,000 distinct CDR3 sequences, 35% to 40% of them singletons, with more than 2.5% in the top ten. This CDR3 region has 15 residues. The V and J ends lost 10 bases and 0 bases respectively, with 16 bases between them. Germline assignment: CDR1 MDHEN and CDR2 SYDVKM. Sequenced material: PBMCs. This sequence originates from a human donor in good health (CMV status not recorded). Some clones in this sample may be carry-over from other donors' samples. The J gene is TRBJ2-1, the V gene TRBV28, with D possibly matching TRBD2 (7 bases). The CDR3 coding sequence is TGTGCCACCGAAGCGGGACATAGCTCCTACAATGAGCAGTTCTTC. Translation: CATEAGHSSYNEQFF.